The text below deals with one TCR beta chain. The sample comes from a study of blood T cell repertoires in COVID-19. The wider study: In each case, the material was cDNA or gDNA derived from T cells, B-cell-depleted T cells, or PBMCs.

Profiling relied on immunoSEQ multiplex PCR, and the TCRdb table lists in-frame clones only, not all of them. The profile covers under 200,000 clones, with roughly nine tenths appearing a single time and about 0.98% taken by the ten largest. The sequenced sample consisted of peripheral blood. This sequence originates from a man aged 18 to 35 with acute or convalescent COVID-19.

CDR3 region: CASSLDRTSFEQYF. DNA for the CDR3: TGCGCCAGCAGCTTGGACAGAACTAGCTTCGAGCAGTACTTC. This chain links TRBV5-1 with TRBJ2-7; a possible D gene is TRBD2 (6 bases). The ends were cut back, 0 bases at V and 6 bases at J, with 13 bases in the middle. This CDR3 has 14 residues. Germline V gives CDR1 SGHRS, CDR2 YFSETQ.